This TCR beta chain was obtained from a study of cytomegalovirus exposure and HLA in healthy donors. The study, taken as a whole, reports: Diagnosis of cytomegalovirus status made by the classifier reportedly showed high specificity and sensitivity.

Here immunoSEQ multiplex PCR was the method, and the copy in TCRdb shows in-frame clones only, minus some. The sample includes around 74,000 clones, 85% of them seen just once. A few counts support this clone. Its antigen is not identified. After removal of 1 base from V and 4 bases from J, the junction contained 0 bases not matched to a gene. CDR1 and CDR2 (germline): LGHNA, YNFKEQ. The CDR3 is 15 residues long. The source material was PBMCs. This rearrangement joins TRBV4-2 to TRBJ2-3; 12 nucleotides agree with TRBD2. The origin of this receptor is a man younger than 40 in good health and CMV-seronegative. The CDR3 DNA reads TGTGCCAGCAGCCAAGGACTAGCGGGAGCAGATACGCAGTATTTT. Translated, it gives CASSQGLAGADTQYF.